This TCR beta chain derives from a study of blood T cell repertoires in COVID-19. The Seattle patients, enrolled during active infection, were followed longitudinally. How the authors handled the data: Reference gene primer amplification gave estimated nucleated cell counts. Some clones are missing from TCRdb's copy, which holds only in-frame ones; the method was immunoSEQ multiplex PCR. The DNA gave D and trimming, while V, J and clone size come from that table. Among about 430,000 clones, roughly 90% were seen once, and the ten largest hold roughly 0.87%. The origin of this receptor is a young man with COVID-19, enrolled during active disease. Sequenced sample: peripheral blood.

CDR3 sequence reads: CASSTLGTGTPYEQYF. CDR3 bases: TGTGCCAGCAGCACCCTTGGGACAGGGACCCCCTACGAGCAGTACTTC. The V and J genes are TRBV3-1 (or the pseudogene TRBV3-2) and TRBJ2-7; 9 positions match TRBD1. Germline assignment: CDR1 LGHDT and CDR2 YNNKEL (reference sequence). The length of the CDR3 is 16 residues. V dropped 5 bases and J dropped 2; count of bases not matched to a gene: 10.